This TCR beta chain was documented in a study of blood T cell repertoires in COVID-19. Study details: Sites in the United States, Italy and Spain provided acute and convalescent COVID-19 samples. PBMCs, B-cell-depleted T cells, or T cells were the source of the cDNA or gDNA that made up the material.

The V gene end was trimmed by 0 bases and the J gene end by 4 bases; junction bases not matched to a gene: 4. Germline V gene data show CDR1 as LGHNA and CDR2 as YSLEER. The CDR3 spans 15 residues. In the original analysis: Reference gene primer amplification in the assay estimated nucleated cell counts. Method: immunoSEQ multiplex PCR; TCRdb's copy keeps in-frame clones and lacks some. Clone size and V and J calls were adopted from that table, with D and trimming inferred from the DNA. This sample has about 150,000 clones, with roughly nine tenths found just once. Sequenced: peripheral blood. This TCR was recovered from a woman in her 70s with acute or convalescent COVID-19. V is TRBV4-3 and J is TRBJ2-3; 7 positions agree with TRBD1. CDR3 region: CASSQENRGPDTQYF. CDR3 DNA: TGCGCCAGCAGCCAAGAGAACAGGGGCCCAGATACGCAGTATTTT.